This is a list of T cell receptor beta chains from one sample in a study of blood T cell repertoires in COVID-19. Some clones are missing from TCRdb's copy, which holds only in-frame ones; the method was immunoSEQ multiplex PCR. The table lists about 200,000 clones, roughly 86% of them singletons. Sequencing used PBMCs or T cells enriched from blood (not recorded which). These receptors were taken from a middle-aged man with acute COVID-19. Each CDR3 is given with its conserved first and last residue. The order of the fields is clone size, J gene, D gene, V gene, CDR3 protein, CDR3 DNA. A D gene is named only where the DNA matches it firmly. Clone size is stated in some rows and not others, as once, few, many or a class when expanded.

NA TRBJ1-4 TRBD1 TRBV7-2 CASSIGGTGNEKLFF TGTGCCAGCAGCATCGGGGGGACAGGGAATGAAAAACTGTTTTTT
NA TRBJ2-3 NA TRBV7-9 CASSLGLQNTDTQYF TGTGCCAGCAGCTTGGGACTCCAGAACACAGATACGCAGTATTTT
NA TRBJ2-2 NA TRBV2 CASSAGGTGELFF TGTGCCAGCAGTGCCGGAGGCACCGGGGAGCTGTTTTTT
NA TRBJ2-5 NA TRBV19 CASSPGLPHLYF TGTGCCAGTAGCCCGGGACTTCCTCATCTGTACTTC
NA TRBJ1-3 NA TRBV5-4 CASSPLGPGDTIYF TGTGCCAGCAGCCCATTAGGCCCGGGGGACACCATATATTTT
NA TRBJ2-5 TRBD1 TRBV6-2/TRBV6-3 CASSYVDRVETQYF TGTGCCAGCAGTTACGTAGACAGGGTAGAGACCCAGTACTTC
NA TRBJ1-1 TRBD1 TRBV18 CASSLNRGPEAFF TGTGCCAGCTCACTAAACAGGGGCCCTGAAGCTTTCTTT
NA TRBJ2-5 TRBD2 TRBV5-4 CASSQTSGRGETQYF TGTGCCAGCAGCCAAACTAGCGGGAGGGGAGAGACCCAGTACTTC
NA TRBJ2-6 NA TRBV5-1 CASSLTGLGANVLTF TGCGCCAGCAGCTTAACAGGGTTAGGGGCCAACGTCCTGACTTTC
NA TRBJ2-7 TRBD2 TRBV28 CASDTGTTYEQYF TGTGCCAGCGACACCGGGACTACGTACGAGCAGTACTTC
NA TRBJ2-2 TRBD2 TRBV9 CASSSTSGRSTGELFF TGTGCCAGCAGCTCTACTAGCGGGAGGAGTACCGGGGAGCTGTTTTTT
NA TRBJ2-3 TRBD1 TRBV7-3 CASSFGTGLDTQYF TGTGCCAGCAGCTTCGGGACAGGGCTAGATACGCAGTATTTT
NA TRBJ2-7 TRBD1 TRBV29-1 CSVEVGQGRSDEQYF TGCAGCGTTGAAGTCGGACAGGGGAGAAGCGACGAGCAGTACTTC
NA TRBJ1-3 NA TRBV10-3 CAISFVEGTGNTIYF TGTGCCATCAGCTTCGTCGAGGGAACTGGAAACACCATATATTTT
NA TRBJ2-1 TRBD2 TRBV2 CASSEAAGGPVEQFF TGTGCCAGCAGTGAGGCGGCGGGAGGGCCGGTTGAGCAGTTCTTC
NA TRBJ2-1 TRBD2 TRBV4-3 CASSHLSAGGPNEQFF TGCGCCAGCAGCCATCTTTCCGCGGGAGGGCCGAATGAGCAGTTCTTC
NA TRBJ1-5 TRBD1 TRBV27 CASSLQGAGSQPQHF TGTGCCAGCAGTTTACAGGGGGCAGGTAGTCAGCCCCAGCATTTT
NA TRBJ2-1 TRBD2 TRBV19 CASSIPFRGVGFNEQFF TGTGCCAGTAGTATCCCATTCCGGGGGGTCGGGTTTAACGAGCAGTTCTTC
once TRBJ2-5 NA TRBV27 CASSLLGEGETQYF TGTGCCAGCAGTTTATTAGGGGAAGGGGAGACCCAGTACTTC
NA TRBJ2-3 TRBD1 TRBV28 CASGGQGAADTQYF TGTGCCAGCGGGGGACAGGGGGCCGCAGATACGCAGTATTTT
NA TRBJ1-1 NA TRBV10-2 CASSLGGVNTEAFF TGCGCCAGCTCCCTCGGGGGGGTGAACACTGAAGCTTTCTTT
NA TRBJ1-1 TRBD1 TRBV6-6 CASSSSTGGLTAEAFF TGTGCCAGCAGTTCCTCGACAGGGGGCCTGACAGCTGAAGCTTTCTTT
NA TRBJ2-1 NA TRBV3-1/TRBV3-2 CASSQDTTFGGEQFF TGTGCCAGCAGCCAAGATACAACATTCGGGGGTGAGCAGTTCTTC